The present T cell receptor (beta chain) was sequenced within a study of patients and donors after allogeneic stem cell transplantation. TCRdb ran MiXCR on the RT-PCR reads and lists one entry per CDR3 protein. Among more than 150,000 distinct CDR3 sequences listed, 20% to 25% were seen once. This CDR3 is built from 13 residues. V was pared by 7 bases and J by 1 base, with 10 bases between. Germline CDR1 reads MNHNS; CDR2 reads SASEGT. This clonotype was seen only a few times. The V gene is TRBV6-1, the J gene TRBJ1-1; D might be TRBD1 (6 bases). This receptor was taken from a human donor who was either an allogeneic HSCT recipient or a stem cell or donor lymphocyte infusion donor (not recorded which). It is not recorded whose cells these are; they may come from a transplant donor. The source material was blood, either unsorted or a sorted T cell fraction (not recorded which). The CDR3 DNA follows: TGTGCCAGCATTCGGACAGAGAACACTGAAGCTTTCTTT. Its translation is CASIRTENTEAFF.